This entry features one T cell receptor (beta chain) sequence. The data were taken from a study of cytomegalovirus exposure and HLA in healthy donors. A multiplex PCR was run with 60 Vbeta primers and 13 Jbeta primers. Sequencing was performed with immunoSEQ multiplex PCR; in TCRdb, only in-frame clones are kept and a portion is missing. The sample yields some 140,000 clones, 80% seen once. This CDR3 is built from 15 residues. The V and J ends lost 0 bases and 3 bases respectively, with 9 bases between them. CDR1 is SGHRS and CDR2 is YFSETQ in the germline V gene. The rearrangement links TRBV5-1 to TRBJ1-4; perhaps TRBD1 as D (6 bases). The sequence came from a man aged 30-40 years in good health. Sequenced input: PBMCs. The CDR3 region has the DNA TGCGCCAGCAGCTTGGCCAGGGGCGCTAATGAAAAACTGTTTTTT. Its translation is CASSLARGANEKLFF. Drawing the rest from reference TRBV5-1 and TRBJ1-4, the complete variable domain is KAGVTQTPRYLIKTRGQQVTLSCSPISGHRSVSWYQQTPGQGLQFLFEYFSETQRNKGNFPGRFSGRQFSNSRSEMNVSTLELGDSALYLCASSLARGANEKLFFGSGTQLSVL.